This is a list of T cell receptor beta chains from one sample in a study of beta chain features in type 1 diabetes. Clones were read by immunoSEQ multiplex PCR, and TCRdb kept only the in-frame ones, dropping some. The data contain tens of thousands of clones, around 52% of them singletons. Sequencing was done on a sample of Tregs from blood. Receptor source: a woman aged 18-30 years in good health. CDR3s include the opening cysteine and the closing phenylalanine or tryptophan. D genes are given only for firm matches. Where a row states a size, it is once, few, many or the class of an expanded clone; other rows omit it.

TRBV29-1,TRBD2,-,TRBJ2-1,CSVEFEGTTQFF,TGCAGCGTTGAATTTGAGGGGACTACGCAGTTCTTC
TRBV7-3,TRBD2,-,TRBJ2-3,CASSLMPGGSPDTQYF,TGTGCCAGCAGCTTAATGCCGGGAGGGTCTCCAGATACGCAGTATTTT
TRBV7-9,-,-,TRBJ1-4,CASSSTGTIGEKLFF,TGTGCCAGCAGCTCAACCGGGACTATAGGAGAAAAACTGTTTTTT
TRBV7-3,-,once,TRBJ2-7,CASSPHSYEQYF,TGTGCCAGCAGCCCCCATTCCTACGAGCAGTACTTC
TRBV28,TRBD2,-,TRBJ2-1,CASRTGTSGYNEQFF,TGTGCCAGCAGAACTGGGACTAGCGGCTACAATGAGCAGTTCTTC
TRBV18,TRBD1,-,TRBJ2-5,CASSPGTEGREQYF,TGTGCCAGCTCACCCGGGACAGAGGGAAGAGAGCAGTACTTC
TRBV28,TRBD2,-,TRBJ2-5,CASGAGGQETQYF,TGTGCCAGCGGAGCGGGAGGACAAGAGACCCAGTACTTC
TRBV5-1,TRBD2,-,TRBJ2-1,CASSLAPGTSGRGPYNEQFF,TGCGCCAGCAGCTTGGCCCCCGGGACTAGCGGGAGAGGGCCCTACAATGAGCAGTTCTTC
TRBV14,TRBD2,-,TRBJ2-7,CASSLLGRGFYEQYF,TGTGCCAGCAGTTTGTTAGGGAGGGGATTCTACGAGCAGTACTTC
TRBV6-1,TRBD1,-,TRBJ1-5,CASTQTGLSQPQHF,TGTGCCAGCACCCAGACAGGGCTCAGCCAGCCCCAGCATTTT
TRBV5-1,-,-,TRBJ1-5,CASSREINQPQHF,TGCGCCAGCAGCCGGGAGATCAATCAGCCCCAGCATTTT
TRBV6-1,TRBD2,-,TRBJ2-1,CASSGISGRAKVYEQFF,TGTGCCAGCAGTGGAATAAGCGGGAGGGCCAAGGTCTATGAGCAGTTCTTC
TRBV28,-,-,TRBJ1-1,CASSTSNTEAFF,TGTGCCAGCAGCACATCAAACACTGAAGCTTTCTTT
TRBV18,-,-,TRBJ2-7,CASSRDKSYEQYF,TGTGCCAGCTCCAGGGACAAATCCTACGAGCAGTACTTC
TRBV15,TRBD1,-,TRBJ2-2,CATRTGGYTGELLF,TGTGCCACCAGAACAGGGGGCTACACCGGGGAGCTGCTTTTT
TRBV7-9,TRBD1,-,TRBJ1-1,CASSSRTGRNTEAFF,TGTGCCAGCAGCTCCAGGACAGGCAGGAACACTGAAGCTTTCTTT
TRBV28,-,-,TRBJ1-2,CASSRRGVEGYTF,TGTGCCAGCAGCCGGCGCGGGGTGGAGGGCTACACCTTC
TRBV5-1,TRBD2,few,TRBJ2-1,CASSLGQLAGGREQFF,TGCGCCAGCAGCTTGGGGCAACTAGCGGGAGGACGTGAGCAGTTCTTC
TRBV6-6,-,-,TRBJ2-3,CASSYSIYTSGTQYF,TGTGCCAGCAGTTACTCGATTTATACGTCCGGTACGCAGTATTTT
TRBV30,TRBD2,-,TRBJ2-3,CAGARGGGGADTQYF,TGTGCCGGGGCCCGGGGGGGCGGCGGTGCAGATACGCAGTATTTT
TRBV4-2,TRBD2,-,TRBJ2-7,CASSQDKGTRGYEQYF,TGTGCCAGCAGCCAAGATAAGGGGACTAGGGGCTACGAGCAGTACTTC
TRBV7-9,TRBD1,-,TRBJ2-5,CASSLAGQNQETQYF,TGTGCCAGCAGCTTAGCGGGACAGAACCAAGAGACCCAGTACTTC
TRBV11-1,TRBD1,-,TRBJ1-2,CASSFDGTGGTWGYTF,TGTGCCAGCAGCTTCGACGGGACAGGGGGTACGTGGGGCTACACCTTC
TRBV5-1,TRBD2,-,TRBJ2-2,CASSLRLAGGPGVTGELFF,TGCGCCAGCAGCTTGAGACTAGCGGGAGGGCCCGGTGTCACCGGGGAGCTGTTTTTT
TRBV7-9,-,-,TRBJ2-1,CASSVLGQGLGNEQFF,TGTGCCAGCAGCGTTTTAGGGCAGGGACTGGGCAATGAGCAGTTCTTC
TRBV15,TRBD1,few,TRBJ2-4,CATSEDRGPAKNIQYF,TGTGCCACCAGCGAGGACAGGGGTCCAGCCAAAAACATTCAGTACTTC
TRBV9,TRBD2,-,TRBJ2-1,CASSGGGGRKYNEQFF,TGTGCCAGCAGCGGCGGTGGCGGGAGAAAGTACAATGAGCAGTTCTTC
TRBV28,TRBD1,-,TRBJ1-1,CASSSTGGRAEAFF,TGTGCCAGCAGTTCAACAGGGGGAAGAGCTGAAGCTTTCTTT
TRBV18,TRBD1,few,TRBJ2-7,CASSSPGTGGAEQYF,TGTGCCAGCTCCTCACCCGGGACAGGGGGCGCGGAGCAGTACTTC
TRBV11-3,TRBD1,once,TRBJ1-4,CASSSGPTGRLFF,TGTGCCAGCAGCTCGGGGCCGACAGGGCGCCTGTTTTTT
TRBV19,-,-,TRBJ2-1,CASSPSGREQFF,TGTGCCAGTAGTCCCTCCGGCAGGGAGCAGTTCTTC
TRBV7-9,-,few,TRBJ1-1,CASSFETAGTEAFF,TGTGCCAGCAGCTTCGAGACAGCGGGCACTGAAGCTTTCTTT
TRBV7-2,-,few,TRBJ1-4,CASRETGAEKLFF,TGTGCCAGCAGGGAGACAGGAGCCGAAAAACTGTTTTTT
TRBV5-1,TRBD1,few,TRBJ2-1,CASRTGAYNEQFF,TGCGCCAGCAGAACAGGGGCCTACAATGAGCAGTTCTTC
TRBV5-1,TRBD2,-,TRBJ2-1,CASSIGTSSNEQFF,TGCGCCAGCAGTATCGGGACTAGTAGCAATGAGCAGTTCTTC
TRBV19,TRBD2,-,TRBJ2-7,CATKSGMSSYEQYF,TGTGCCACCAAAAGCGGGATGAGCTCCTACGAGCAGTACTTC
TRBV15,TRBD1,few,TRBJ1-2,CATSRGQGEGYTF,TGTGCCACCAGCAGAGGACAGGGAGAAGGCTACACCTTC
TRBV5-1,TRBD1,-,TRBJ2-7,CASRSGTGSYEQYF,TGCGCCAGCAGGTCCGGGACAGGGTCCTACGAGCAGTACTTC
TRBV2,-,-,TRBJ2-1,CASSELVQWSYNEQFF,TGTGCCAGCAGTGAGCTCGTACAGTGGTCCTACAATGAGCAGTTCTTC
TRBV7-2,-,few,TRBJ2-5,CASSPPEGARETQYF,TGTGCCAGCAGCCCGCCGGAGGGGGCGCGGGAGACCCAGTACTTC
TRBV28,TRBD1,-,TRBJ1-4,CASSFPGGNEKLFF,TGTGCCAGCAGTTTCCCAGGGGGTAATGAAAAACTGTTTTTT
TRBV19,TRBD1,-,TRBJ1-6,CASRPEDRVNSPLHF,TGTGCCAGTAGACCAGAGGACAGGGTTAATTCACCCCTCCACTTT